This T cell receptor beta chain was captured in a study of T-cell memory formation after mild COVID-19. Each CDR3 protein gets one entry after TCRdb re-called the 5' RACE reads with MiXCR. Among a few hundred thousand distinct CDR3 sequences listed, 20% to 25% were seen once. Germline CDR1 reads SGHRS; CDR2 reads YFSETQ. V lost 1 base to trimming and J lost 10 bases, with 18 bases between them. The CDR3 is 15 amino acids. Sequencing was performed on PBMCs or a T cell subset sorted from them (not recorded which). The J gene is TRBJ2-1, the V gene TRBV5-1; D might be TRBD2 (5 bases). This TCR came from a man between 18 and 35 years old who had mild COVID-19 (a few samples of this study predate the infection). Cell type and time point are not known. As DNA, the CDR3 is TGCGCCAGCAGCTTGATCGGAGAGCCCTCGGGGGAGCAGTTCTTC. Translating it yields CASSLIGEPSGEQFF.